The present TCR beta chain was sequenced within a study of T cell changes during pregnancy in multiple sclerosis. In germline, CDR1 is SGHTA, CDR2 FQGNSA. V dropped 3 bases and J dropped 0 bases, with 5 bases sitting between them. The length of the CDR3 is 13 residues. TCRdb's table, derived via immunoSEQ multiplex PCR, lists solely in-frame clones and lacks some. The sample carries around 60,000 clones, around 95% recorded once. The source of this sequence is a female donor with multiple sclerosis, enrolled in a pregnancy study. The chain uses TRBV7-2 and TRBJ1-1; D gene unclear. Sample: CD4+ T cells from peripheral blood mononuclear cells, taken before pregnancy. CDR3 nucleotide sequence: TGTGCCAGCAGCTTGTCAGTGAACACTGAAGCTTTCTTT. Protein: CASSLSVNTEAFF.